This paragraph covers one T cell receptor (beta chain) sequence. Its antigen is not known. These data come from a study of blood T cells in healthy people across ages. Overall study context: Template switching recovered approximately one barcoded beta molecule for every two T cells. Findings and caveats of the study: Donors of long life had a larger count of naive CD4+ cells and greater diversity than aged donors. Per million T cells, the diversity of TCR beta decreased roughly linearly as age advanced.

Next came a second PCR, run for about 7 to 12 cycles, which used a sample-barcoded 5' primer along with a J-beta primer mix. In TCRdb, the 5' RACE reads were re-called with MiXCR into one record per CDR3 protein. The data contain roughly 1.9 million distinct CDR3 sequences, roughly two fifths of them seen just once; the ten biggest clones take up 23%. Looked up from germline, CDR1 is ENHRY and CDR2 is SYGVKD. J lost 0 bases, V lost 6 bases, and 4 bases had no gene match. The CDR3 spans 15 residues. This clonotype was obtained from a human donor in good health. The chain has TRBV10-3 and TRBJ1-2; TRBD1 aligns across 10 bases. Sequencing was done on a sample of blood. CDR3 in DNA: TGTGCCATCAGGCCGGGACAGGGGTCTAACTATGGCTACACCTTC. It is translated as CAIRPGQGSNYGYTF.